This T cell receptor beta chain was sequenced in a study of shared clonotypes between healthy human individuals. Clones were sequenced by immunoSEQ multiplex PCR, and TCRdb holds only the in-frame ones, with some missing. The sample records approximately 500,000 clones, about four fifths being singletons. The receptor comes from a woman aged 40 to 50 in good health. Some clones in this sample may be carry-over from other donors' samples. The sample comprised PBMCs.

The CDR3 sequence is CASSLAGGFYEQYF. The CDR3 DNA is TGTGCCAGCAGCTTGGCCGGCGGATTCTACGAGCAGTACTTC. The gene calls are TRBV5-8 and TRBJ2-7, with no clear D. Trimming stripped 0 bases from V and 3 bases from J, with 10 bases between. The CDR3 is made up of 14 amino acids. The germline CDR1 and CDR2 sequences are SGHTS and YDEGEE. The entire variable domain, with the rest obtained from reference TRBV5-8 and TRBJ2-7, is as follows: EAGVTQSPTHLIKTRGQQATLRCSPISGHTSVYWYQQALGLGLQFLLWYDEGEERNRGNFPPRFSGRQFPNYSSELNVNALELEDSALYLCASSLAGGFYEQYFGPGTRLTVT.